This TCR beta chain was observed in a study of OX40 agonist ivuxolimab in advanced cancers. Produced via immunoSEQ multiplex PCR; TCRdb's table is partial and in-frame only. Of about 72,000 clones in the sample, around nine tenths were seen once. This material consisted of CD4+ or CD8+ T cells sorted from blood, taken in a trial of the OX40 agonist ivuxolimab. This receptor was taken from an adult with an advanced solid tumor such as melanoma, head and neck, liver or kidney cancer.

The CDR3 loop is CASSWRSKITDTQYF. The CDR3 DNA reads as TGTGCCAGCAGTTGGAGGTCTAAAATCACAGATACGCAGTATTTT. This rearrangement joins TRBV28 to TRBJ2-3; maybe TRBD2 (5 bases). V lost 4 bases and J 2 bases, leaving 13 bases between the germline ends. The CDR3 covers 15 residues. Germline CDR1 and CDR2: MDHEN and SYDVKM.